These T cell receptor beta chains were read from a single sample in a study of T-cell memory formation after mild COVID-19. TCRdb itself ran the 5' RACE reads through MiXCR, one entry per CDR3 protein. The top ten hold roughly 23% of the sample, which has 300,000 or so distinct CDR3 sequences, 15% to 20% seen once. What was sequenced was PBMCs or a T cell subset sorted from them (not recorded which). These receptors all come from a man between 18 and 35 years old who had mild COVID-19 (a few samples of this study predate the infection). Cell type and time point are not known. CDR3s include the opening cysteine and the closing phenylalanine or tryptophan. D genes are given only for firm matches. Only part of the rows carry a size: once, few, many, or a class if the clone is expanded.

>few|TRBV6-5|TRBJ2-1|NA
CASSYQGNNEQFF
TGTGCCAGCAGTTACCAGGGAAACAATGAGCAGTTCTTC
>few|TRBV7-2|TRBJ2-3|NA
CASTPHLGIKFTDTQYF
TGTGCCAGCACCCCTCATTTGGGGATAAAGTTCACAGATACGCAGTATTTT
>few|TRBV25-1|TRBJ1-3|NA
CASTAGQTAGNTIYF
TGTGCCAGCACCGCGGGGCAGACCGCTGGAAACACCATATATTTT
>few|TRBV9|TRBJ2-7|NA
CASSRMVGYEQYF
TGTGCCAGCAGCAGAATGGTCGGGTACGAGCAGTACTTC
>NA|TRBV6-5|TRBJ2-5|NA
CASSYSGAADQETQYF
TGTGCCAGCAGTTACTCGGGCGCAGCCGACCAAGAGACCCAGTACTTC
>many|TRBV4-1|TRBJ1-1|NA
CASSQGRNTEAFF
TGCGCCAGCAGCCAAGGAAGGAACACTGAAGCTTTCTTT
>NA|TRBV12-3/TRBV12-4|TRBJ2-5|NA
CASTTTGRVVGTQYF
TGTGCCAGCACCACGACAGGGAGGGTCGTGGGGACCCAGTACTTC
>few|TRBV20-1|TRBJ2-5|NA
CSAGKETQYF
TGCAGTGCAGGGAAAGAGACCCAGTACTTC
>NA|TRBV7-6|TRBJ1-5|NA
CASSLAGDNQPQHF
TGTGCCAGCAGCTTAGCTGGGGACAATCAGCCCCAGCATTTT
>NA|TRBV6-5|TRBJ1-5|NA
CASSYSEGQPQHF
TGTGCCAGCAGTTACTCGGAGGGGCAGCCCCAGCATTTT
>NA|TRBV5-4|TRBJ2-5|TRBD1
CASSVPSLTGVPSETQYF
TGTGCCAGCAGCGTACCGTCCCTGACAGGGGTCCCTTCCGAGACCCAGTACTTC
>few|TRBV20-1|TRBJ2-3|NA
CSAPPPRGRDTQYF
TGCAGTGCACCTCCTCCCCGGGGGAGAGATACGCAGTATTTT
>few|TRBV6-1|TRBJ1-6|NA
CASSEARRGLYSPLHF
TGTGCCAGCAGTGAAGCGCGTCGGGGGCTGTATTCACCCCTCCACTTT
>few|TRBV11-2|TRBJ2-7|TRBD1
CASSLDRSREQYF
TGTGCCAGCAGCTTGGACAGGTCGAGGGAGCAGTACTTC
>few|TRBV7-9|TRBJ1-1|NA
CASSPRGGSEAFF
TGTGCCAGCAGCCCTCGTGGAGGCTCTGAAGCTTTCTTT
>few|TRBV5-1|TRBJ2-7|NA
CASSSTVNSYEQYF
TGCGCCAGCAGCTCCACAGTGAACTCCTACGAGCAGTACTTC
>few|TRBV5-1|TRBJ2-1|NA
CASSLLPVGRPVPNEQFF
TGCGCCAGCAGCTTGTTACCGGTCGGCCGCCCCGTGCCAAATGAGCAGTTCTTC
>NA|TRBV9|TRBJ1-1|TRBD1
CASSVGSPGGTEAFF
TGTGCCAGCAGCGTGGGGAGTCCAGGGGGGACTGAAGCTTTCTTT